These 30 T cell receptor beta chains were all obtained from the same sample, sequenced in a study of T cells expressing NK-cell markers. TCRdb reanalyzed the 5' RACE reads and collapses them to one entry per CDR3 protein, without DNA. The table lists about 300,000 distinct CDR3 sequences. The material sequenced was blood T cells: a sorted CD56 or NKG2C T cell subset, CD4+ or CD8+ T cells, or bulk PBMC T cells (not recorded which). The receptor source for this set is a woman aged 18 to 75 in good health.

The V call is TRBV5-1, the J call TRBJ1-4; TCRdb's D call of TRBD1 is untestable without DNA. This CDR3 contains 17 residues. Germline V gives CDR1 SGHRS, CDR2 YFSETQ. This CDR3 reads CASSLPAQAATNEKLSF. Filled out from reference TRBV5-1 and TRBJ1-4, the complete variable domain reads KAGVTQTPRYLIKTRGQQVTLSCSPISGHRSVSWYQQTPGQGLQFLFEYFSETQRNKGNFPGRFSGRQFSNSRSEMNVSTLELGDSALYLCASSLPAQAATNEKLSFGSGTQLSVL.

The chain joins TRBV5-1 to TRBJ2-3; the D call of TRBD1 rests on TCRdb alone, since no DNA is present to check it. Germline CDR1 is SGHRS and CDR2 is YFSETQ. The CDR3 is made up of 15 amino acids. This chain's CDR3 is CASSDGQPGADTQYF.

The CDR3 sequence: CASSQGRQFSGANVLTF. This chain links TRBV4-1 with TRBJ2-6; TCRdb names TRBD1, which stays unverified in the absence of DNA. From germline, CDR1 is MGHRA and CDR2 YSYEKL. The CDR3 consists of 17 residues.

This sequence joins TRBV6-2 or TRBV6-3 and TRBJ2-2; TCRdb's D gene call, TRBD2, goes unchecked for lack of DNA. CDR1 is MNHEY, CDR2 SVGEGT, per germline. The CDR3 is 16 amino acids. The CDR3 region is CASRLRRGANTGELFF.

The chain is built from TRBV20-1 and TRBJ2-1; the D gene TCRdb calls, TRBD2, cannot be checked with no DNA. The CDR3 is made up of 16 amino acids. CDR1 is DFQATT and CDR2 is SNEGSKA in the germline V gene (reference sequence). The CDR3 sequence: CSARESSGGSYNEQFF.

The chain employs TRBV20-1 and TRBJ1-2; no DNA is available, so the TRBD1 call from TCRdb remains unchecked. The CDR3 runs to 14 residues. Germline CDR1 DFQATT, CDR2 SNEGSKA (reference sequence). CDR3 amino acids: CSARGSRTGYGYTF.

The J gene is TRBJ2-2, the V gene TRBV5-1. Germline V gene sequence: CDR1 SGHRS, CDR2 YFSETQ. This CDR3 is 13 amino acids long. CDR3 protein: CASSLFADGELFF. The full variable domain, with the rest looked up from reference TRBV5-1 and TRBJ2-2, is KAGVTQTPRYLIKTRGQQVTLSCSPISGHRSVSWYQQTPGQGLQFLFEYFSETQRNKGNFPGRFSGRQFSNSRSEMNVSTLELGDSALYLCASSLFADGELFFGEGSRLTVL.

The V gene is TRBV11-2, the J gene TRBJ2-3; absent DNA, TCRdb's TRBD2 call cannot be checked. This CDR3 has 15 amino acids. CDR1 is SGHAT, CDR2 FQNNGV, per germline. The CDR3 loop is CASSFSGGSWDTQYF.

The chain uses TRBV3-1 and TRBJ2-1; TCRdb's D call of TRBD2 is untestable without DNA. Germline-derived CDR1 and CDR2 are LGHDT and YNNKEL (reference sequence). This CDR3 contains 15 residues. CDR3: CASSHRRTSFNEQFF.

The J gene is TRBJ2-3, the V gene TRBV28; TCRdb's D gene call, TRBD2, goes unchecked for lack of DNA. This CDR3 spans 15 amino acids. The germline V gene has CDR1 MDHEN and CDR2 SYDVKM. CDR3 in amino acids: CASSFSAGGSDTQYF.

The chain has TRBV3-1 and TRBJ2-1; absent DNA, TCRdb's TRBD2 call cannot be checked. This CDR3 comprises 14 residues. Germline V CDR1 and CDR2: LGHDT, YNNKEL (reference sequence). The CDR3 sequence is CASSQGGEYNEQFF.

The chain couples TRBV7-2 to TRBJ2-5; the TCRdb D gene call, TRBD1, has no DNA to confirm it. This CDR3 comprises 16 residues. CDR1 SGHTA and CDR2 FQGNSA come from the germline V gene. The CDR3 is CASSLGPGQGRQTQYF.

The chain is built from TRBV14 and TRBJ2-1; TCRdb's D call of TRBD2 is untestable without DNA. Germline V lookup: CDR1 SGHDN, CDR2 FVKESK. The CDR3 length is 17 residues. The CDR3 loop reads CASSPGPGTSGGDEQFF.

This rearrangement joins TRBV7-2 to TRBJ2-6. The CDR3 has 16 residues. Germline CDR1 SGHTA, CDR2 FQGNSA. The CDR3: CASSLSRTSGANVLTF.

The rearrangement links TRBV10-3 to TRBJ2-3. The CDR3 is made up of 13 amino acids. Germline V gives CDR1 ENHRY, CDR2 SYGVKD. CDR3 protein: CAISPDNTDTQYF.

The rearrangement joins TRBV5-1 to TRBJ2-1; TCRdb proposes TRBD2, but this gene call is untestable without DNA. Per the germline V gene, CDR1 is SGHRS and CDR2 is YFSETQ. The CDR3 runs 14 residues. The CDR3 sequence is CASSLEGTSIWQFF.

The chain links TRBV7-2 to TRBJ2-3. The CDR3 spans 14 residues. CDR1 and CDR2 (germline): SGHTA, FQGNSA. CDR3: CASSLTLHTDTQYF.

The chain is built from TRBV7-6 and TRBJ2-1; TCRdb's D gene call, TRBD2, goes unchecked for lack of DNA. The germline V gene encodes CDR1 SGHVS and CDR2 FNYEAQ. This CDR3 has 15 amino acids. The CDR3 loop is CASTSRLAGSNEQFF. Together with reference TRBV7-6 and TRBJ2-1, the CDR3 gives the full variable domain: GAGVSQSPRYKVTKRGQDVALRCDPISGHVSLYWYRQALGQGPEFLTYFNYEAQQDKSGLPNDRFSAERPEGSISTLTIQRTEQRDSAMYRCASTSRLAGSNEQFFGPGTRLTVL.

V is TRBV4-3 and J is TRBJ2-1; the D call from TCRdb, TRBD2, cannot be confirmed without DNA. Germline-derived CDR1 and CDR2 are LGHNA and YSLEER. CDR3 size: 15 residues. Here the CDR3 reads CASRKVLAGSYEQFF.

The V call is TRBV3-1, the J call TRBJ2-1; the TCRdb call, TRBD2, lacks DNA for checking. CDR3 length: 18 amino acids. CDR1 is LGHDT, CDR2 YNNKEL, per germline (reference sequence). The CDR3: CASSQDRVAGGSVDEQFF.

The gene calls are TRBV12-3 or TRBV12-4 and TRBJ1-2; lacking DNA, the TRBD1 call made by TCRdb goes unchecked. This CDR3 is built from 14 residues. CDR3 protein: CASSLSWDRLGYTF.

The rearrangement links TRBV6-1 to TRBJ1-2; TCRdb designates TRBD1, a call that cannot be tested without DNA. The CDR3 covers 14 residues. The germline CDR1 and CDR2 sequences are MNHNS and SASEGT. CDR3 sequence reads: CASKPVGAGVGYTF.

J is TRBJ2-1 and V is TRBV30. The CDR3 extends over 11 amino acids. Germline V lookup: CDR1 GTSNPN, CDR2 SVGIG (reference sequence). The CDR3: CAWSNADEQFF.

The chain carries TRBV5-4 and TRBJ2-5; the TCRdb call, TRBD2, lacks DNA for checking. The CDR3 runs 14 residues. Germline V gene lookup returns CDR1 SGHNT and CDR2 YYREEE (reference sequence). CDR3 residues: CASSLVTSVETQYF.

This chain connects TRBV20-1 to TRBJ2-3; TCRdb proposes TRBD2, but this gene call is untestable without DNA. Germline CDR1 is DFQATT and CDR2 is SNEGSKA (reference sequence). There are 15 residues in the CDR3. The CDR3 region is CSALRSGGLTDTQYF.

CDR3 residues: CATSRSRTGAHQPQHF. The gene calls are TRBV15 and TRBJ1-5; TCRdb proposes TRBD1, but this gene call is untestable without DNA. Per the germline V gene, CDR1 is LNHNV and CDR2 is YYDKDF (reference sequence). This CDR3 region has 16 residues. The full variable domain, in which reference TRBV15 and TRBJ1-5 provide the parts outside the CDR3, is DAMVIQNPRYQVTQFGKPVTLSCSQTLNHNVMYWYQQKSSQAPKLLFHYYDKDFNNEADTPDNFQSRRPNTSFCFLDIRSPGLGDTAMYLCATSRSRTGAHQPQHFGDGTRLSIL.

This chain uses TRBV12-3 or TRBV12-4 with TRBJ2-1; the TRBD1 assignment by TCRdb is unverifiable without DNA. The CDR3 length is 15 residues. The CDR3 is CASSSGAGGYNEQFF.

This chain links TRBV6-5 with TRBJ2-1; TCRdb's D gene call, TRBD1, goes unchecked for lack of DNA. The CDR3 spans 15 residues. Germline-derived CDR1 and CDR2 are MNHEY and SVGAGI. The CDR3 sequence: CASSYGGPRKNEQFF.

This chain links TRBV6-5 with TRBJ2-5; the D call of TRBD1 rests on TCRdb alone, since no DNA is present to check it. The CDR3 length is 15 residues. Germline CDR1 reads MNHEY; CDR2 reads SVGAGI. CDR3 sequence reads: CASSYSFRGGETQYF.

The rearrangement links TRBV7-6 to TRBJ2-5; TCRdb returns TRBD2, unconfirmable since there is no DNA. This CDR3 has 21 residues. Germline assignment: CDR1 SGHVS and CDR2 FNYEAQ. CDR3 in amino acids: CASSRWTVIGGEFIGQETQYF. Using reference TRBV7-6 and TRBJ2-5 for the parts outside the CDR3, the full variable domain is GAGVSQSPRYKVTKRGQDVALRCDPISGHVSLYWYRQALGQGPEFLTYFNYEAQQDKSGLPNDRFSAERPEGSISTLTIQRTEQRDSAMYRCASSRWTVIGGEFIGQETQYFGPGTRLLVL.